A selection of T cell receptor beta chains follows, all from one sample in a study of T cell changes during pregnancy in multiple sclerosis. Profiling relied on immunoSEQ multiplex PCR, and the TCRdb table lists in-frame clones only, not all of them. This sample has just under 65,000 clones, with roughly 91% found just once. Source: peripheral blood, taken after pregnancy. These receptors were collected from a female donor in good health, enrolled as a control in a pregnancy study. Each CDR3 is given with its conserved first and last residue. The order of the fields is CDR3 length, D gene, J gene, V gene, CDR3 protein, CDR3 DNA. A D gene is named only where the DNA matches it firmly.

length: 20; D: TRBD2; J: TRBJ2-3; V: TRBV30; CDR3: CAWSYKGLAGGQPGTDTQYF; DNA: TGTGCCTGGAGTTACAAGGGACTAGCGGGGGGGCAGCCGGGCACAGATACGCAGTATTTT
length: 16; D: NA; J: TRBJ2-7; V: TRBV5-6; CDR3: CASSLADNVPTYEQYF; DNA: TGTGCCAGCAGCTTGGCGGACAACGTTCCTACCTACGAGCAGTACTTC
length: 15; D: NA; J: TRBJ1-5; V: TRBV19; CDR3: CASRRSGNSNQPQHF; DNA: TGTGCCAGTAGAAGGTCGGGGAATAGCAATCAGCCCCAGCATTTT
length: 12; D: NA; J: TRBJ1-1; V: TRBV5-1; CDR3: CASSLPQGGAFF; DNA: TGCGCCAGCAGCTTACCGCAAGGGGGAGCTTTCTTT
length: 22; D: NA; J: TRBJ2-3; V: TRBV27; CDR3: CASSLGLLGGVGPTRSRDTQYF; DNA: TGTGCCAGCAGCTTAGGATTATTAGGGGGTGTAGGCCCCACGAGGTCGAGGGATACGCAGTATTTT
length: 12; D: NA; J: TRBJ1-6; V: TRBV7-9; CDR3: CASSLMSRDLHF; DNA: TGTGCCAGCAGCTTAATGAGCAGGGACCTCCACTTT
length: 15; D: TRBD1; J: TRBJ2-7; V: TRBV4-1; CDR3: CASSSGTGGGYEQYF; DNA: TGCGCCAGCAGCTCCGGGACAGGGGGTGGCTACGAGCAGTACTTC
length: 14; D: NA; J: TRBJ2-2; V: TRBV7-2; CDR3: CASSLYRNTGELFF; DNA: TGTGCCAGCAGCTTATACAGGAACACCGGGGAGCTGTTTTTT
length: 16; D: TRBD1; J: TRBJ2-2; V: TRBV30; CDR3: CAWSVLDRVGSGELFF; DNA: TGTGCCTGGAGTGTTTTGGACAGGGTTGGGTCCGGGGAGCTGTTTTTT
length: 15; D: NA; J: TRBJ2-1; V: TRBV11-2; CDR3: CASSLSVEVGNEQFF; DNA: TGTGCCAGCAGCTTAAGTGTGGAGGTAGGCAATGAGCAGTTCTTC